This record concerns one T cell receptor (beta chain) sequence. TCRdb's table, derived via immunoSEQ multiplex PCR, lists solely in-frame clones and lacks some. The sample has some 90,000 clones, around 80% seen once. This sample stems from a study of PD-1 blockade in classical Hodgkin lymphoma. V was shortened by 0 bases and J by 2 bases, with 14 bases between the two germline ends. The CDR3 is 16 amino acids. The germline CDR1 and CDR2 sequences are MGHRA and YSYEKL. Time point described: cycle 4 day 1 (C4D1), after less than 7 weeks of nivolumab. With no exception, relapse followed autologous stem cell transplantation in all patients, and brentuximab vedotin exposure varied.

The V gene is TRBV4-1, the J gene TRBJ2-7, with a tentative D call TRBD2 (5 bases). Sample: peripheral blood mononuclear cells (PBMCs), taken before the fourth cycle of nivolumab. The origin of this receptor is a human donor with classical Hodgkin lymphoma. CDR3 sequence reads: CASSQDLRTDTYEQYF. CDR3 bases: TGCGCCAGCAGCCAAGACCTCAGGACTGATACCTACGAGCAGTACTTC.